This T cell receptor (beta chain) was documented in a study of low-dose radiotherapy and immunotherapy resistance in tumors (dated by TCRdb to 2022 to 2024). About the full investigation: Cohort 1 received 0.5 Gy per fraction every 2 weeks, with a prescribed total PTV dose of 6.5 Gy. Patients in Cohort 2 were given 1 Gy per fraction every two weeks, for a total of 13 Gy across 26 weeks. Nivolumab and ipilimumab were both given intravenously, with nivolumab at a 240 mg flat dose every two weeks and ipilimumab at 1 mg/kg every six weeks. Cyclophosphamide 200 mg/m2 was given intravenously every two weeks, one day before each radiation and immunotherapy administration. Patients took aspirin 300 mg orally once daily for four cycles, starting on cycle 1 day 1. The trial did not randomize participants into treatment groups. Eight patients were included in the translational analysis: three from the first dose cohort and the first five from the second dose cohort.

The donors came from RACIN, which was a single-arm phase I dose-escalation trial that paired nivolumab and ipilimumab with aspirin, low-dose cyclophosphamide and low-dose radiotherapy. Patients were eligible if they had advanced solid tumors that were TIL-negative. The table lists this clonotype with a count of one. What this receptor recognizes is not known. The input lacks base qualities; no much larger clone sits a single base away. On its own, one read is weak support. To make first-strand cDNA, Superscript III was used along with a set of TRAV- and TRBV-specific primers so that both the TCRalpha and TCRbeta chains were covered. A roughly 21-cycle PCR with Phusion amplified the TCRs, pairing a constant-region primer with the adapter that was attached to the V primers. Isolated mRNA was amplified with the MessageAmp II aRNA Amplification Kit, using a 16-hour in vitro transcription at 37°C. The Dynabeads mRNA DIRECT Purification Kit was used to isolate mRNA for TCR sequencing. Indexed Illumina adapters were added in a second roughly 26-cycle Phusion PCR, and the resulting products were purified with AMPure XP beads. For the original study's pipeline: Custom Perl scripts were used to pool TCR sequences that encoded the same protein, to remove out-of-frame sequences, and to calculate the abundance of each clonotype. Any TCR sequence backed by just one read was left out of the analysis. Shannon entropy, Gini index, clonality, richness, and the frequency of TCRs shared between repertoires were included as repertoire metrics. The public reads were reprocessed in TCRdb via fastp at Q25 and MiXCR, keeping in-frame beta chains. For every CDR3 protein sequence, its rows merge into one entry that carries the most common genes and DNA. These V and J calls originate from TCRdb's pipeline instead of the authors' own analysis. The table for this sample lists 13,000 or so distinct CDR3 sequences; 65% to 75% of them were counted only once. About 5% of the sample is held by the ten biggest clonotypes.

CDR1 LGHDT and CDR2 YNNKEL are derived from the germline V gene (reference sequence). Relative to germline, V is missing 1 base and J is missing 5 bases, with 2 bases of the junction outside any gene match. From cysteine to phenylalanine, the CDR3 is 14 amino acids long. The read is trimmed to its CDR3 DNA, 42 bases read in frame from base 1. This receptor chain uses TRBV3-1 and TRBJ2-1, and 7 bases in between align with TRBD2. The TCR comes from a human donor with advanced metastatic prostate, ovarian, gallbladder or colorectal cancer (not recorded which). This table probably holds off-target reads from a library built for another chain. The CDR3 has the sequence CASSQGTSNNEQFF. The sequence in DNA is TGTGCCAGCAGCCAAGGGACTAGTAACAATGAGCAGTTCTTC.